This T cell receptor (beta chain) was identified during a study of T cells in Graves' hyperthyroidism and ophthalmopathy. Amplification of TCR beta CDR3 regions was performed using RNA transcripts as template. TCR CDR3 regions were first amplified by RT-PCR with HTBI primers. Each CDR3 protein gets one entry after TCRdb re-called the multiplex PCR reads with MiXCR. The sample lists about 500,000 distinct CDR3 sequences; about 16% were seen once. V lost 4 bases to trimming and J lost 3 bases; unmatched junction nucleotides: 3. In germline, CDR1 is SGHTA, CDR2 FQGNSA. CDR3 size: 14 residues. General observations from the study: Separating ophthalmopathy from stable hyperthyroidism was achieved by a 13 V-J model. Most thyroid clonotypes expanded above 0.001 appeared in blood too. With a median lead of 6.5 months before onset, the model predicted ophthalmopathy.

Ophthalmopathy patients all had a Clinical Activity Score of at least 3, a NOSPECS grade of at least 4 and disease under 3 months old. The sample holds many counts of this clonotype. Antigen: not known. Sequenced input: blood. The chain is built from TRBV7-2 and TRBJ2-3, with 8 bases fitting TRBD2. This TCR was recovered from a woman in her 30s with Graves' ophthalmopathy. CDR3 in DNA: TGTGCCAGCAGCTGGACTAGCTCGACAGATACGCAGTATTTT. The encoded protein is CASSWTSSTDTQYF. Full variable domain (missing parts from reference TRBV7-2 and TRBJ2-3): GAGVSQSPSNKVTEKGKDVELRCDPISGHTALYWYRQSLGQGLEFLIYFQGNSAPDKSGLPSDRFSAERTGGSVSTLTIQRTQQEDSAVYLCASSWTSSTDTQYFGPGTRLTVL.